The text below deals with one T cell receptor (beta chain). Its antigen is undetermined. TCRbeta library preparation incorporated unique molecular identifiers. TCRdb recomputed calls from the PCR reads with MiXCR, one row per CDR3 protein. The sample yields a few hundred thousand distinct CDR3 sequences, around 9.1% seen once. The data are from a study of T-cell reconstitution after alpha-beta-depleted transplantation in children. Study findings and constraints: There were reportedly several hundred expanded graft clones from which alpha-beta T cells came about two months after transplant.

The germline CDR1 and CDR2 sequences are MNHEY and SVGAGI. With 1 base clipped from V and 4 bases from J, the junction kept 8 bases outside the gene matches. The CDR3 runs to 16 residues. The rearrangement uses TRBV6-5 and TRBJ2-7; 9 bases line up with TRBD2. Sequencing was performed on PBMCs, taken before TCRalphabeta/CD19-depleted stem cell transplant. This receptor was taken from a boy under three years old with acute myeloid leukemia, due to receive a stem cell transplant. The chain's CDR3 is CASSYFSGSRLYEQYF. Written as DNA, the CDR3 is TGTGCCAGCAGTTACTTTAGCGGGAGTCGCCTTTACGAGCAGTACTTC.